This T cell receptor beta chain was captured by sequencing in a study of T cells after yellow fever vaccination. One entry per CDR3 protein results from TCRdb running MiXCR on the 5' RACE reads. The sample contains 150,000 to 200,000 distinct CDR3 sequences, 8% to 13% of which appear only once. A note on this clonotype: The antigen is not known.

Germline CDR1 and CDR2: MDHEN and SYDVKM. The CDR3 is 14 residues long. The V and J ends lost 4 bases and 3 bases, in that order; junction bases with no gene match: 4. Study results and limitations: A small proportion of clonotypes was detected in both the CD4 and CD8 compartments. From the bulk population, abundant clonotypes could contaminate and appear within FACS-sorted repertoires.

The chain employs TRBV28 and TRBJ2-3; TRBD2 matches at 7 bases. Sequenced here: CD8+ T cells sorted from PBMCs, sampled 15 days after the yellow fever booster vaccination. The source is a man aged 18 to 35 who received the YFV17D yellow fever vaccine. CDR3 protein: CASSWRGLTDTQYF. In nucleotides, the CDR3 is TGTGCCAGCAGTTGGAGGGGACTAACAGATACGCAGTATTTT.